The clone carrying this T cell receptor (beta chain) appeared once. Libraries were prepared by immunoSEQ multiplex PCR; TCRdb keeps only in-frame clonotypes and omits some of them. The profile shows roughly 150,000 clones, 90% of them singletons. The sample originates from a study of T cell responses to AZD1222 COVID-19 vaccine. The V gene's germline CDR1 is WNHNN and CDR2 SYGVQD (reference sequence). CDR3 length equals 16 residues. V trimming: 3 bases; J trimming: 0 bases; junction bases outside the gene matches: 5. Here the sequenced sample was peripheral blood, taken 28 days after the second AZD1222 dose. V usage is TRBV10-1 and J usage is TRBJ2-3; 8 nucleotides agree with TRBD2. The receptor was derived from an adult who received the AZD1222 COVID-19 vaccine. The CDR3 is CASSEYGRASTDTQYF. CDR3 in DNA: TGCGCCAGCAGTGAATACGGGAGGGCCAGCACAGATACGCAGTATTTT.